These T cell receptor delta chains were read from a single sample in a study of human gamma delta and Vdelta1 T cells. TCRdb reprocessed the PCR reads using CATT. The sample has fewer than 15,000 delta-chain clones, about half seen once. Their recognized antigens are unknown. The sequencing input was Vdelta1 gamma-delta T cells from blood grown in culture (DOT cells). The receptors originated from a human donor in good health. Each CDR3 is given with its conserved first and last residue. The D gene is left open where the match is weak. The size field is filled for only some rows; it gives once, few, many or a size class.

CDR3 length: 24
clone size: NA
J gene: TRDJ1
D gene: TRDD3
V gene: TRDV1
CDR3 DNA: TGTGCTCTTGGGGAACTTAAAGGGGCCTCCCGCCGACTATGGGGGATACGCTTGACCGATAAACTCATCTTT
CDR3 protein: CALGELKGASRRLWGIRLTDKLIF

CDR3 length: 17
clone size: NA
J gene: TRDJ2
D gene: TRDD3
V gene: TRDV1
CDR3 DNA: TGTGCTCTTGGGGAACTAGTGGTAGACCCGGGGGATACGGAAATCTTCTTT
CDR3 protein: CALGELVVDPGDTEIFF

CDR3 length: 21
clone size: NA
J gene: TRDJ1
D gene: TRDD3
V gene: TRDV1
CDR3 DNA: TGTGCTCTTGGGGATCACTCCAACCTTCCTCCACTGGGGGATACGCCCGGTAAACTCATCTTT
CDR3 protein: CALGDHSNLPPLGDTPGKLIF

CDR3 length: 25
clone size: few
J gene: TRDJ1
D gene: TRDD3
V gene: TRDV1
CDR3 DNA: TGTGCTCTTGGGGATTCTGACTTCCTCAATCAACCTGTACTGGGGGATACGCATCTCACCGATAAACTCATCTTT
CDR3 protein: CALGDSDFLNQPVLGDTHLTDKLIF

CDR3 length: 18
clone size: NA
J gene: TRDJ1
D gene: TRDD3
V gene: TRDV1
CDR3 DNA: TGTGCTCTTGGGGAACAACGGCCCTGGGGGCCGGACACCGATAAACTCATCTTT
CDR3 protein: CALGEQRPWGPDTDKLIF

CDR3 length: 23
clone size: NA
J gene: TRDJ3
D gene: TRDD3
V gene: TRDV1
CDR3 DNA: TGTGCTCTTGGGGAAGGATTCCGAAAACTGGGGGAAACGAGCTCCTGGGACACCCGACAGATGTTTTTC
CDR3 protein: CALGEGFRKLGETSSWDTRQMFF

CDR3 length: 19
clone size: NA
J gene: TRDJ3
D gene: TRDD3
V gene: TRDV1
CDR3 DNA: TGTGCTCTTGGGGAACTTTCCCCGACTGGGGGACCCGACACCCGACAGATGTTTTTC
CDR3 protein: CALGELSPTGGPDTRQMFF

CDR3 length: 17
clone size: NA
J gene: TRDJ1
D gene: NA
V gene: TRDV1
CDR3 DNA: TGTGCTCTTGGGGAGGGGACTCTGGGGAGGTACACCGATAAACTCATCTTT
CDR3 protein: CALGEGTLGRYTDKLIF

CDR3 length: 18
clone size: few
J gene: TRDJ1
D gene: NA
V gene: TRDV1
CDR3 DNA: TGTGCTCTTGGGGATCACGCGTCCCCGACGGGATCCCCCGATAAACTCATCTTT
CDR3 protein: CALGDHASPTGSPDKLIF

CDR3 length: 23
clone size: NA
J gene: TRDJ1
D gene: TRDD3
V gene: TRAV38-2/DV8
CDR3 DNA: TGTGCTTATAGGAGCGCGTTGGAAGGGGGGTTTACTGGGGGATACGCCTTCACCGATAAACTCATCTTT
CDR3 protein: CAYRSALEGGFTGGYAFTDKLIF

CDR3 length: 18
clone size: NA
J gene: TRDJ1
D gene: NA
V gene: TRDV1
CDR3 DNA: TGTGCTCTTCGAATTCCTCTGGAGGGATATGTCGTTTCCGATAAACTCATCTTT
CDR3 protein: CALRIPLEGYVVSDKLIF

CDR3 length: 19
clone size: NA
J gene: TRDJ1
D gene: NA
V gene: TRDV1
CDR3 DNA: TGTGCTCTTGGGGAATTTCGCCCTTACCGACGATGGGTACCCGATAAACTCATCTTT
CDR3 protein: CALGEFRPYRRWVPDKLIF

CDR3 length: 20
clone size: few
J gene: TRDJ1
D gene: TRDD3
V gene: TRDV1
CDR3 DNA: TGTGCTCTTGGGGAATTTTCCTACCCCCTTACTGGGGGACCGTACGATAAACTCATCTTT
CDR3 protein: CALGEFSYPLTGGPYDKLIF

CDR3 length: 17
clone size: NA
J gene: TRDJ1
D gene: TRDD3
V gene: TRDV1
CDR3 DNA: TGTGCTCTTGGGGAAGTGGGACTGGGGGATACCCCCGATAAACTCATCTTT
CDR3 protein: CALGEVGLGDTPDKLIF

CDR3 length: 21
clone size: once
J gene: TRDJ1
D gene: TRDD3
V gene: TRDV1
CDR3 DNA: TGTGCTCTTGGGGCACTTCACCCCATAAAGCTGGGGGACCCGTACACCGATAAACTCATCTTT
CDR3 protein: CALGALHPIKLGDPYTDKLIF

CDR3 length: 21
clone size: few
J gene: TRDJ1
D gene: TRDD3
V gene: TRDV1
CDR3 DNA: TGTGCTCTTGGACGCGATTCCTTAGGAACTGGGGGATACCGGGTCACCGATAAACTCATCTTT
CDR3 protein: CALGRDSLGTGGYRVTDKLIF